A single T cell receptor (beta chain) is shown here with its context. Its target is unknown. Methods used by the authors: In the immunoSEQ data, sequences were junction-only and lacked quality scores, so filtering differed. Method: immunoSEQ multiplex PCR; TCRdb's copy keeps in-frame clones and lacks some. The V and J calls and clone size come from that table; D and trimming were worked out from the DNA. In the table there are under 2.5 million clones, roughly 92% of which are singletons. Recent acute infections and vaccinations were absent in the healthy HIV-negative adult donors. The entry originates in a study of shared clonotypes between healthy human individuals. Study-wide findings and caveats: Clonotype sharing across donors was expected to vary with sequencing depth.

The specimen was naive CD4+ T cells from PBMCs. Subset of the sample: CD45RA+ positively selected. This TCR was recovered from a man between 18 and 29 years old in good health. Some clones in this sample may be carry-over from other donors' samples.

Here the CDR3 reads CASEKQGADTQYF. DNA of the CDR3: TGTGCCAGCGAAAAACAGGGTGCAGATACGCAGTATTTT. The rearrangement joins TRBV7-9 to TRBJ2-3; tentatively, D is TRBD1 (6 bases). Germline assignment: CDR1 SEHNR and CDR2 FQNEAQ (reference sequence). Trimming left V 8 bases short and J 4 bases short, with 13 bases between. The length of the CDR3 is 13 residues.